These T cell receptor beta chains were read from a single sample in a study of blood T cell repertoires in COVID-19. Method: immunoSEQ multiplex PCR; TCRdb's copy keeps in-frame clones and lacks some. The repertoire holds 50,000 or so clones, around 86% seen once, with approximately 7.4% in the top ten. Material for sequencing was peripheral blood. The receptors originated from a man in his 60s with active COVID-19. CDR3s include the opening cysteine and the closing phenylalanine or tryptophan. Each record gives: V gene, J gene, CDR3 protein.

TRBV7-3	TRBJ2-7	CASTQSGRNSYEQYF
TRBV11-2	TRBJ2-3	CASSLLVAGTDTQYF
TRBV19	TRBJ1-5	CASSVSSGGWNQPQHF
TRBV7-9	TRBJ2-1	CASSAPGLADNEQFF
TRBV6-5	TRBJ2-1	CASSSRLAGGPAEQFF
TRBV28	TRBJ2-5	CASSLSGQETQYF
TRBV6-5	TRBJ2-3	CASRERRLTPDTQYF
TRBV25-1	TRBJ1-1	CASSESPGQKAFF
TRBV29-1	TRBJ1-3	CSVDPTGSGNTIYF
TRBV25-1	TRBJ2-2	CASRRLTGELFF
TRBV7-2	TRBJ2-5	CASSSNRGQETQYF
TRBV6-2/TRBV6-3	TRBJ2-2	CASSIQKNTGELFF
TRBV6-1	TRBJ2-5	CASSELAGTYQETQYF
TRBV29-1	TRBJ2-1	CSVGGMRNEQFF
TRBV4-3	TRBJ2-3	CASSQLIADTQYF
TRBV5-1	TRBJ1-2	CASSLEASDRLYGYTF
TRBV30	TRBJ2-7	CAWSVPSRGEGEQYF
TRBV30	TRBJ1-2	CAFLQGGNYGYTF
TRBV12-3/TRBV12-4	TRBJ2-7	CASSLGGSEYF
TRBV30	TRBJ2-7	CAWSSQGAKQYF
TRBV4-2	TRBJ1-2	CASSQVRDRAKNYGYTF
TRBV7-7	TRBJ2-5	CASSATGTSATQYF
TRBV4-1	TRBJ2-6	CASSQRGDRTSGANVLTF
TRBV18	TRBJ1-3	CASSPTTADGNTIYF
TRBV6-5	TRBJ1-2	CASSYGGGGHNGYTF
TRBV11-2	TRBJ1-1	CASSLVYRGNTEAFF
TRBV4-1	TRBJ1-5	CASSQDAQARSNQPQHF
TRBV11-2	TRBJ2-7	CASSPSYEQYF
TRBV6-5	TRBJ1-1	CASRTQGQGAREAFF
TRBV3-1/TRBV3-2	TRBJ2-7	CASSAYPYEQYF
TRBV30	TRBJ2-1	CAWSRLAGVYNEQFF
TRBV9	TRBJ1-3	CASSVGEGRQYSGNTIYF
TRBV19	TRBJ1-5	CASSIAETTAGGPQHF
TRBV3-1/TRBV3-2	TRBJ1-6	CASSQGTANSPLHF
TRBV3-1/TRBV3-2	TRBJ2-2	CASSRSGLAQTGELFF
TRBV14	TRBJ2-3	CASSEDSTDTQYF
TRBV9	TRBJ2-6	CASSVGSSGANVLTF
TRBV2	TRBJ2-1	CASSERDRLADNEQFF
TRBV6-1	TRBJ2-6	CASSEDSSGANVLTF
TRBV27	TRBJ2-7	CASSPDRAYEQYF
TRBV13	TRBJ2-2	CASSLPAGELFF
TRBV11-3	TRBJ2-7	CASSLGGDSYEQYF
TRBV28	TRBJ2-1	CASSKGPLGLVYNEQFF
TRBV3-1/TRBV3-2	TRBJ2-2	CASSAPDRANTGELFF
TRBV29-1	TRBJ2-3	CSAGGTRGADTQYF
TRBV5-1	TRBJ2-5	CASSLGSLAGRQETQYF
TRBV5-6	TRBJ1-5	CASSLWSSGYSNQPQHF
TRBV27	TRBJ2-3	CASSSRLAATDTQYF
TRBV10-3	TRBJ2-7	CAIGRGTGGFYEQYF
TRBV28	TRBJ1-5	CATGGRGNQPQHF
TRBV6-5	TRBJ1-2	CASSRTGKGDGYTF
TRBV19	TRBJ1-1	CASSNLGLDAEAFF
TRBV7-9	TRBJ1-2	CASSPTGGREFGYTF
TRBV6-6	TRBJ1-1	CASSYREAFF
TRBV19	TRBJ2-2	CASNRQANANTGELFF
TRBV28	TRBJ2-7	CASSLFKGLADDWSYEQYF
TRBV10-2	TRBJ2-7	CASSELVAGEQYF
TRBV27	TRBJ2-4	CASSSDRARHIQYF
TRBV6-5	TRBJ1-6	CASNTGRPNSPLHF
TRBV5-6	TRBJ2-6	CASSTWAGANVLTF